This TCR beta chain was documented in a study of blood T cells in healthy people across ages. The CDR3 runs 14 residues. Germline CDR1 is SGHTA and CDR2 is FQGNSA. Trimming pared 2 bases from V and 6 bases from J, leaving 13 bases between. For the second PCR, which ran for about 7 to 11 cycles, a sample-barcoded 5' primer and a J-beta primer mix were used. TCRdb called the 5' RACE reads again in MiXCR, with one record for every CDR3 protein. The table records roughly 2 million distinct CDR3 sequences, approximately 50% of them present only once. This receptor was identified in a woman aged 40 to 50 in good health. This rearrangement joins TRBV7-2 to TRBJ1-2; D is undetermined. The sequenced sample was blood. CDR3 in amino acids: CASSLMDGIDGYTF. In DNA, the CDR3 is TGTGCCAGCAGCTTAATGGATGGGATCGATGGCTACACCTTC. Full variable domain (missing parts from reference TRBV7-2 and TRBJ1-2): GAGVSQSPSNKVTEKGKDVELRCDPISGHTALYWYRQSLGQGLEFLIYFQGNSAPDKSGLPSDRFSAERTGGSVSTLTIQRTQQEDSAVYLCASSLMDGIDGYTFGSGTRLTVV.